The clone carrying this TCR beta chain was detected ten times or more. No antigen is known for it. These data come from a study of CD8+CD57+ T cells in acquired aplastic anemia. Study in general: DNA from sorted CD4+ and CD8+ cells averaged around 3 ug. Study-wide findings and caveats: Common to patients and controls were 25 to 30 CD8+ CDR3 sequences.

Genomic DNA constituted the template upon which TCR beta VDJ and CDR3 profiling was performed. TCRdb re-called the reads with MiXCR, one entry per CDR3 protein. Among a few hundred thousand distinct CDR3 sequences listed, approximately 35% were seen once. V was pared by 2 bases and J by 4 bases, with 5 bases between. The CDR3 contains 12 residues. The sequenced material came from sorted CD4+, CD8+, or CD8+CD57+ T cells (not recorded which) from PBMCs. The chain couples TRBV12-3 or TRBV12-4 to TRBJ1-2; D uncertain. The clonotype originates from a human donor in good health, serving as a control. The CDR3 bases are TGTGCCAGCAGTTTAATCGGCTATGGCTACACCTTC. Protein sequence: CASSLIGYGYTF.